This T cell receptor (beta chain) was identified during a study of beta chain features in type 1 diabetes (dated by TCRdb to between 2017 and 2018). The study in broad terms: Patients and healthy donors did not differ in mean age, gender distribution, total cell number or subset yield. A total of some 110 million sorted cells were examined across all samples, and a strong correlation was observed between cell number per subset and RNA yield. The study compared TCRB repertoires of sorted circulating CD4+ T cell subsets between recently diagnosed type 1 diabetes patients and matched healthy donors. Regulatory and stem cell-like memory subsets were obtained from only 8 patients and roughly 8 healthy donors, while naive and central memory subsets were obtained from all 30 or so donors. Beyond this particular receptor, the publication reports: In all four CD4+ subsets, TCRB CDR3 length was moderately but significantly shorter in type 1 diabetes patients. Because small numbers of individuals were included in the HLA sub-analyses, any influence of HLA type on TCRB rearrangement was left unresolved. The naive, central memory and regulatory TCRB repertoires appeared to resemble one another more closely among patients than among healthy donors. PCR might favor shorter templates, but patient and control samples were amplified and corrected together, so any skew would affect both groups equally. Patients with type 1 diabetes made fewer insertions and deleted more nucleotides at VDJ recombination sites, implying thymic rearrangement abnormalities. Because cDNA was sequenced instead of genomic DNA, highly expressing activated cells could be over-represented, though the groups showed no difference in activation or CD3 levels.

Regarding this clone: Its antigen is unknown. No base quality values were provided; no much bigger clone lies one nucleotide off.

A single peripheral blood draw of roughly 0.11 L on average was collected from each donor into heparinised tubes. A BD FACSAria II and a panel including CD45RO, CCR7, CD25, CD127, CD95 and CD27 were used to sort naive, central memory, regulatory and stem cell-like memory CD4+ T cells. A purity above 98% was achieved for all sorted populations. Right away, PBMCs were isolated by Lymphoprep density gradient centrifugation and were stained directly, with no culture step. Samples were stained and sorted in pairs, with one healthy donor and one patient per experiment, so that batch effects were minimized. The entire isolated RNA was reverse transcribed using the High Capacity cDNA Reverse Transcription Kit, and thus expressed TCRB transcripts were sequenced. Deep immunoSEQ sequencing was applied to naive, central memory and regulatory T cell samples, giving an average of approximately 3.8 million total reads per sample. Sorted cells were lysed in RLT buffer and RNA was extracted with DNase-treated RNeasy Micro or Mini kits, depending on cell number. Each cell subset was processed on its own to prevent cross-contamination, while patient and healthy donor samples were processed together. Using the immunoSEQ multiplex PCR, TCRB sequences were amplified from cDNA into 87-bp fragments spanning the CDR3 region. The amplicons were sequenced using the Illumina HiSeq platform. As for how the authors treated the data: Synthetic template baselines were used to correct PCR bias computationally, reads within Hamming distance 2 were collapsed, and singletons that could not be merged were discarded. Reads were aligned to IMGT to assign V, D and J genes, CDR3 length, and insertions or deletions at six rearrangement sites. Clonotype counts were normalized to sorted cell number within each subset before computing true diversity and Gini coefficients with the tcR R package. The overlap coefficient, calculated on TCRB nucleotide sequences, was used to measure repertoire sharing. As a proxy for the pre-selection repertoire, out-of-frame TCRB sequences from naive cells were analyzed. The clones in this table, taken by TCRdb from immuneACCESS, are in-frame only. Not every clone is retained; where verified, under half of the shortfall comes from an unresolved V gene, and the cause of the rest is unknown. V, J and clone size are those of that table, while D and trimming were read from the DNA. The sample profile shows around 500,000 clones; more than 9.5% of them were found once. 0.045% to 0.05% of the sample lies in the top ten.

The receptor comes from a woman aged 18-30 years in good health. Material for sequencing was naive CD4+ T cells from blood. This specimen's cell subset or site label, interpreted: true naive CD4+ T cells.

The nucleotides read TGTGCCAGCAGCTTGAAAGAGACCCAGTACTTC. It is translated as CASSLKETQYF. The chain uses TRBV5-8 and TRBJ2-5; a confident D gene designation cannot be given. The germline V gene encodes CDR1 SGHTS and CDR2 YDEGEE. V and J lose 1 base and 3 bases, and a span of 1 base separates them. Inclusive of the bounding cysteine and phenylalanine, the CDR3 is 11 residues long. Here the CDR3 DNA is all that survives: 33 bases in frame from base 1.